This passage covers 32 T cell receptor beta chains from one sample sequenced in a study of neurological immune-mediated disorders. In TCRdb, the 5' RACE reads were re-called with MiXCR into one record per CDR3 protein. The repertoire has roughly 70,000 distinct CDR3 sequences, less than 4% of them found once; the top ten carry 1% to 1.5%. Input material: PBMCs. These receptors were obtained from a man aged 25 to 40 with multiple sclerosis.

This clonotype was counted between two and nine times. Germline is not matched at one junction end, which may reflect a read error. J is TRBJ1-5 and V is TRBV20-1; weak D call: TRBD1 (6 bases). The CDR3 length is 14 residues. CDR1 DFQATT and CDR2 SNEGSKA come from the germline V gene (reference sequence). For the CDR3, the DNA is TGCAGTGCTACGGACAGCAAAAGCAATCAGCCCCAGAATTTT. This encodes CSATDSKSNQPQNF.

This clonotype was seen ten or more times. The chain joins TRBV5-5 to TRBJ2-3; no reliable D call. The germline V gene encodes CDR1 SGHKS and CDR2 YYEKEE (reference sequence). The CDR3 has 14 amino acids. Trimming pared 0 bases from V and 6 bases from J, leaving 11 bases between. CDR3 region: CASSLELVSDTQYF. The CDR3 DNA reads TGTGCCAGCAGCTTGGAGCTAGTTTCCGATACGCAGTATTTT.

This clonotype came up many times. This chain uses TRBV3-1 with TRBJ1-3; TRBD1 might be the D (5 bases). This CDR3 contains 15 residues. V was cut by 4 bases and J by 2 bases, with 12 bases left in between. The germline V gene has CDR1 LGHDT and CDR2 YNNKEL (reference sequence). Here the CDR3 DNA reads TGTGCCAGCAGCCTTGGGAGGGGTGCTGGAAACACCATATATTTT. Translation: CASSLGRGAGNTIYF.

This clonotype has at least ten counts. In DNA form, the CDR3 reads TGCGCCAGCAATCGGCCGCTGTTCCAAGAGACCCAGTACTTC. Translating gives CASNRPLFQETQYF. This chain joins TRBV10-2 and TRBJ2-5, with D unclear. Per the germline V gene, CDR1 is WSHSY and CDR2 is SAAADI. The V and J ends lost 7 bases and 1 base respectively, with 13 bases between them. CDR3 size: 14 residues.

Comments on this clonotype: A much larger clone sits a single nucleotide away, making a read error possible. The V and J genes are TRBV5-8 and TRBJ2-3; D is uncertain. This CDR3 spans 13 amino acids. The germline gives CDR1 SGHTS, CDR2 YDEGEE. CDR3 bases: TGTGCCAACAGCTTGAAGGGCACAGATACGCAGTATTTT. It specifies CANSLKGTDTQYF.

This clonotype was found many times. The genes are TRBV20-1 and TRBJ2-5; 8 bases match TRBD1. This CDR3 is 14 amino acids long. J was trimmed by 1 base and V by 2 bases; bases with no gene match: 3. Per the germline V gene, CDR1 is DFQATT and CDR2 is SNEGSKA (reference sequence). Here the CDR3 DNA reads TGCAGTGCTAGACAGGGGGCTGCCCAAGAGACCCAGTACTTC. Translated, it gives CSARQGAAQETQYF.

The rearrangement uses TRBV5-4 and TRBJ2-1; D gene uncertain. V was pared by 3 bases and J by 8 bases, with 12 bases between. This CDR3 is 13 amino acids long. CDR1 is SGHNT, CDR2 YYREEE, per germline (reference sequence). The CDR3 DNA reads as TGTGCCAGCAGCTCTTACATATGGGATGAGCAGTTCTTC. Translating gives CASSSYIWDEQFF.

At least ten counts were recorded for this clonotype. This chain connects TRBV6-5 to TRBJ2-1; 10 bases are shared with TRBD2. Trimming removed 5 bases from V and 0 bases from J; junction bases left unmatched: 4. From germline, CDR1 is MNHEY and CDR2 SVGAGI. CDR3 length equals 16 residues. CDR3 loop: CASSKLAGSSYNEQFF. CDR3 sequence (DNA): TGTGCCAGCAGTAAACTAGCGGGAAGCTCCTACAATGAGCAGTTCTTC.

This clonotype has ten or more counts. The rearrangement uses TRBV20-1 and TRBJ1-4, with no clear D. Germline CDR1 reads DFQATT; CDR2 reads SNEGSKA (reference sequence). CDR3 size: 14 residues. V lost 0 bases and J lost 1, with 6 bases in between. The CDR3 sequence is CSARDTVTNEKLFF. The DNA for the CDR3 is TGCAGTGCTAGAGACACCGTAACTAATGAAAAACTGTTTTTT.

This clonotype occurred many times. This chain uses TRBV11-2 with TRBJ2-1, with no clear D. Germline loops: CDR1 SGHAT, CDR2 FQNNGV. Trimming shortened V by 5 bases and J by 0 bases, and 11 bases separated the two germline ends. The CDR3 is made up of 15 amino acids. The CDR3 loop reads CASSLLERSYNEQFF. The CDR3 region has the DNA TGTGCCAGCAGCCTCCTTGAACGCTCCTACAATGAGCAGTTCTTC. The full variable domain, its missing parts supplied by reference TRBV11-2 and TRBJ2-1, is EAGVAQSPRYKIIEKRQSVAFWCNPISGHATLYWYQQILGQGPKLLIQFQNNGVVDDSQLPKDRFSAERLKGVDSTLKIQPAKLEDSAVYLCASSLLERSYNEQFFGPGTRLTVL.

This clonotype was detected only once. The CDR3 reads CASSLENSYEQYF. The CDR3 nucleotides are TGCGCCAGCAGCCTGGAAAACAGCTACGAGCAGTACTTC. The chain recombines TRBV5-1 with TRBJ2-7, with unresolved D. The CDR3 has 13 amino acids. Germline values: CDR1 SGHRS, CDR2 YFSETQ. Trimming took off 4 bases at V and 3 bases at J, with 11 bases between the two ends.

This clonotype was recorded many times. The rearrangement joins TRBV12-3 or TRBV12-4 to TRBJ2-3; D possibly corresponds to TRBD2 (7 bases). The V end lost 7 bases, the J end lost 9 bases, and 17 bases lay between the germline ends. The CDR3 extends over 13 amino acids. CDR3 in DNA: TGTGCCAGCACTACCGGGGGGACATACACGCAGTATTTT. This sequence encodes CASTTGGTYTQYF.

This clonotype was detected ten times or more. The chain recombines TRBV9 with TRBJ2-2; D ambiguous. Trimming took 1 base from V and 0 from J, leaving 7 bases between them. The CDR3 consists of 15 residues. From germline, CDR1 is SGDLS and CDR2 YYNGEE. DNA for the CDR3: TGTGCCAGCAGCGTAAATAGGGCGAACACCGGGGAGCTGTTTTTT. Translated, it gives CASSVNRANTGELFF.

This clonotype was detected ten times or more. The J gene is TRBJ2-3, the V gene TRBV5-1, with unresolved D. This CDR3 is built from 12 residues. Between the trimmed V and J ends, which lost 4 bases and 0 bases, there was a span of 3 bases. From germline, CDR1 is SGHRS and CDR2 YFSETQ. This CDR3 is CASSASTDTQYF. The CDR3 DNA is TGCGCCAGCAGCGCTAGCACAGATACGCAGTATTTT.

This clonotype was found many times. The chain couples TRBV2 to TRBJ1-3; D not certain. CDR1 and CDR2 (germline): SNHLY, FYNNEI. V gave up 6 bases and J gave up 4 bases, with 1 base separating them. The length of the CDR3 is 10 residues. In DNA form, the CDR3 reads TGTGCCAGCAGGGGAAACACCATATATTTT. It codes for CASRGNTIYF.

This rearrangement joins TRBV4-2 to TRBJ2-3, with 11 positions matching TRBD2. The length of the CDR3 is 16 residues. Germline V gene data show CDR1 as LGHNA and CDR2 as YNFKEQ. With V trimmed by 3 bases and J by 6 bases, 8 bases remained unmatched. This CDR3 is CASSHNSGGAVDTQYF. The CDR3 DNA reads as TGTGCCAGCAGCCATAATAGCGGGGGGGCAGTTGATACGCAGTATTTT.

This clonotype was recorded many times. CDR3 DNA sequence: TGCAGTGCTTCCACTAGCGGGGGGTTGAGCTCCTACAATGAGCAGTTCTTC. This codes for CSASTSGGLSSYNEQFF. This chain uses TRBV20-1 with TRBJ2-1, with 12 bases lining up with TRBD2. CDR1 is DFQATT and CDR2 is SNEGSKA in the germline V gene (reference sequence). This CDR3 is 17 amino acids long. Germline trimming cut 5 bases from V and 0 bases from J; bases unmatched to any gene: 8.

This clonotype was observed a handful of times. The chain links TRBV27 to TRBJ1-5; weak D call: TRBD1 (5 bases). The germline V gene encodes CDR1 MNHEY and CDR2 SMNVEV (reference sequence). The CDR3 length is 13 residues. V was trimmed by 10 bases and J by 6 bases, leaving 16 bases between them. CDR3 coding DNA: TGTGCCACCGGGGGAGGGAACTCTCAGCCCCAGCATTTT. It translates to CATGGGNSQPQHF.

This clonotype has ten or more counts. V and J are TRBV9 and TRBJ2-7, with D perhaps given as TRBD1 or TRBD2 (5 bases each). V lost 4 bases, J lost 0 bases, and 17 bases lay in between. Germline CDR1 SGDLS, CDR2 YYNGEE. This CDR3 region has 16 residues. CDR3 DNA: TGTGCCAGCAGCCCTTGGGACCGACAAAGCTCCTACGAGCAGTACTTC. Protein: CASSPWDRQSSYEQYF.

This clonotype was recorded at least ten times. The rearrangement uses TRBV4-2 and TRBJ2-7; 16 nucleotides line up with TRBD2. The CDR3 sequence is 17 residues long. Per germline, CDR1 LGHNA and CDR2 YNFKEQ. Trimming cost V 6 bases and J 2 bases; bases outside gene matches: 7. CDR3 DNA: TGTGCCAGCAGAGCCACCGGGACTAGCGGGGGGGCCTACGAGCAGTACTTC. Translation gives CASRATGTSGGAYEQYF.

This clonotype was seen many times. The J gene is TRBJ2-2, the V gene TRBV5-1; possibly TRBD2 for D (6 bases). Deletions cut 1 base from V and 4 bases from J, with 8 bases between. CDR1 and CDR2 from the germline V gene are SGHRS and YFSETQ. The CDR3 consists of 14 residues. CDR3 loop: CASSLSGGTGELFF. The CDR3 coding sequence is TGCGCCAGCAGCTTGTCCGGGGGCACCGGGGAGCTGTTTTTT.

This clonotype was seen many times. J is TRBJ2-5 and V is TRBV7-9; D call uncertain. Trimming removed 5 bases at V and 5 bases at J, with 15 bases between. CDR3 length: 14 residues. Germline V CDR1 and CDR2: SEHNR, FQNEAQ (reference sequence). DNA of the CDR3: TGTGCCAGCAGCGAGACCACAAGTGGGGAGACCCAGTACTTC. This codes for CASSETTSGETQYF.

Points on this clonotype: This is likely a read error, given that the CDR3 carries no conserved phenylalanine or tryptophan at its end. The chain is built from TRBV18 and TRBJ1-1; no firm D call. Germline assignment: CDR1 KGHSH and CDR2 LQKENI. Trimming removed 6 bases at V and 5 bases at J, with 16 bases between. The CDR3 has 14 amino acids. The CDR3 loop reads CASSIWWGKTEAFN. The CDR3 region has the DNA TGTGCCAGCTCCATCTGGTGGGGTAAGACTGAAGCTTTCAAT.

This clonotype was recorded at least ten times. The chain is built from TRBV5-6 and TRBJ2-5; D call uncertain. Trimming shortened V by 0 bases and J by 3 bases, and 9 bases separated the two germline ends. Germline lookup yields CDR1 SGHDT and CDR2 YYEEEE. This CDR3 comprises 14 residues. The CDR3 DNA sequence: TGTGCCAGCAGCTTGGAGGCCCTAAAAGAGACCCAGTACTTC. Residues: CASSLEALKETQYF. Together with reference TRBV5-6 and TRBJ2-5, the CDR3 gives the full variable domain: DAGVTQSPTHLIKTRGQQVTLRCSPKSGHDTVSWYQQALGQGPQFIFQYYEEEERQRGNFPDRFSGHQFPNYSSELNVNALLLGDSALYLCASSLEALKETQYFGPGTRLLVL.

This clonotype has at least ten counts. The chain carries TRBV29-1 and TRBJ1-2, with D possibly being TRBD1 (5 bases). CDR3 length: 12 amino acids. Trimming took off 4 bases at V and 8 bases at J, with 14 bases between the two ends. Per germline, CDR1 SQVTM and CDR2 ANQGSEA. This CDR3 is CSVVKIEGGYTF. The DNA for the CDR3 is TGCAGCGTTGTAAAAATCGAGGGGGGCTACACCTTC.

In its sample, this clonotype was seen many times. The chain joins TRBV5-1 to TRBJ1-1, with 7 bases fitting TRBD1. The CDR3 extends over 16 amino acids. With V trimmed by 4 bases and J by 2 bases, 11 bases remained unmatched. The germline gives CDR1 SGHRS, CDR2 YFSETQ. The CDR3 nucleotides are TGCGCCAGCAGCCCCGAGGGGGGACAGTTAAACACTGAAGCTTTCTTT. Residues: CASSPEGGQLNTEAFF.

This clonotype was recorded many times. J is TRBJ2-7 and V is TRBV7-8; D ambiguous. The CDR3 has 14 residues. Between the trimmed V and J ends, which lost 8 bases and 0 bases, there was a span of 14 bases. Germline CDR1 is SGHVS and CDR2 is FQNEAQ. The CDR3 sequence: CASLSSTSSYEQYF. The CDR3 bases are TGTGCCAGCCTGAGCTCGACGAGCTCCTACGAGCAGTACTTC.

The sample holds many counts of this clonotype. This chain links TRBV12-3 or TRBV12-4 with TRBJ1-5; D is ambiguous. The V end was cut by 6 bases, the J end by 0 bases, with 12 bases between. CDR3 length equals 15 residues. CDR3 DNA: TGTGCCAGCAGCCCGGGAAGATTTAGCAATCAGCCCCAGCATTTT. Amino acid sequence: CASSPGRFSNQPQHF.

This clonotype appeared many times. The chain links TRBV4-1 to TRBJ2-3; 8 bases line up with TRBD2. CDR1 and CDR2 from the germline V gene are MGHRA and YSYEKL. CDR3 length: 15 residues. V gave up 1 base and J gave up 2 bases; unmatched junction bases: 2. The CDR3 reads CASSQVLADTDTQYF. CDR3 sequence (DNA): TGCGCCAGCAGCCAAGTACTAGCGGACACAGATACGCAGTATTTT.

The sample holds many counts of this clonotype. The chain has TRBV20-1 and TRBJ2-3, with TRBD1 as a possible D gene (6 bases). Germline values: CDR1 DFQATT, CDR2 SNEGSKA (reference sequence). CDR3 length: 15 residues. The V gene lost 1 base and the J gene lost 5 bases, with 16 bases spanning the gap. The CDR3 is CSARGRQALGDTQYF. CDR3 in DNA: TGCAGTGCTAGAGGGCGACAGGCCCTTGGAGATACGCAGTATTTT.

This clonotype came up many times. This chain joins TRBV6-6 and TRBJ2-7, with no clear D. V shed 6 bases and J shed 6 bases, with 12 bases lying between them. This CDR3 comprises 12 residues. Germline CDR1 reads MNHNY; CDR2 reads SVGAGI (reference sequence). As DNA, the CDR3 is TGTGCCAGCAGCCACCTTAGCCCCGAGCAGTACTTC. It specifies CASSHLSPEQYF.

Many counts were recorded for this clonotype. The V and J genes are TRBV7-2 and TRBJ2-7; TRBD2 matches 9 bases. With 1 base clipped from V and 6 bases from J, the junction kept 7 bases outside the gene matches. This CDR3 spans 15 amino acids. CDR1 and CDR2 (germline): SGHTA, FQGNSA. In DNA, the CDR3 is TGTGCCAGCAGCTTAGGCGGCGGGGGGGCCGTCGAGCAGTACTTC. This codes for CASSLGGGGAVEQYF.